Listed below are T cell receptor beta chains from one sample, sequenced in a study of shared clonotypes between healthy human individuals. The protocol was immunoSEQ multiplex PCR, while the TCRdb copy is restricted to in-frame clones and leaves out a portion. The sample carries hundreds of thousands of clones, 80% to 95% recorded once. The specimen sequenced was naive CD8+ T cells sorted from blood. The receptors were sampled from a man in his thirties or forties in good health. CDR3s include the opening cysteine and the closing phenylalanine or tryptophan. The D gene is left open where the match is weak. A row's size may be missing; if present it is once, few, many or a size class.

v_gene: TRBV27
j_gene: TRBJ2-7
d_gene: -
abundance: -
CDR3nt: TGTGCCAGCAGAGGGGCCTCCCCCAGCTCCTACGAGCAGTACTTC
CDR3aa: CASRGASPSSYEQYF

v_gene: TRBV15
j_gene: TRBJ2-5
d_gene: -
abundance: -
CDR3nt: TGTGCCACCAGCAGGAGGACGGGGTTCGGGACCCAGTACTTC
CDR3aa: CATSRRTGFGTQYF

v_gene: TRBV7-9
j_gene: TRBJ2-7
d_gene: -
abundance: -
CDR3nt: TGTGCCAGTGATCGAGGTGGCCTATCCTACGAGCAGTACTTC
CDR3aa: CASDRGGLSYEQYF

v_gene: TRBV27
j_gene: TRBJ2-1
d_gene: -
abundance: -
CDR3nt: TGTGCCAGCAGTTTATTGGATTCCTACAATGAGCAGTTCTTC
CDR3aa: CASSLLDSYNEQFF

v_gene: TRBV27
j_gene: TRBJ2-7
d_gene: -
abundance: -
CDR3nt: TGTGCCAGCAGTTCCGAAGGGTGGGAGCAGTACTTC
CDR3aa: CASSSEGWEQYF

v_gene: TRBV5-6
j_gene: TRBJ1-4
d_gene: TRBD1
abundance: -
CDR3nt: TGTGCCAGCAGCGTTACAGGGGGCATGTATGAAAAACTGTTTTTT
CDR3aa: CASSVTGGMYEKLFF

v_gene: TRBV4-1
j_gene: TRBJ2-7
d_gene: -
abundance: -
CDR3nt: TGCGCCAGCAGCCAGATAATATCGTTGTCGGACATAAGCTCCTACGAGCAGTACTTC
CDR3aa: CASSQIISLSDISSYEQYF

v_gene: TRBV2
j_gene: TRBJ2-7
d_gene: -
abundance: -
CDR3nt: TGTGCCGTTACCGGGTCGACAGCCTACGAGCAGTACTTC
CDR3aa: CAVTGSTAYEQYF

v_gene: TRBV5-1
j_gene: TRBJ1-4
d_gene: -
abundance: -
CDR3nt: TGCGCCAGCAGCTTTCGGGGTAATGAAAAACTGTTTTTT
CDR3aa: CASSFRGNEKLFF

v_gene: TRBV9
j_gene: TRBJ2-5
d_gene: -
abundance: -
CDR3nt: TGTGCCAGCAGCGTAGATGGTCTAGGCGGAGAGACCCAGTACTTC
CDR3aa: CASSVDGLGGETQYF

v_gene: TRBV7-9
j_gene: TRBJ2-1
d_gene: TRBD2
abundance: -
CDR3nt: TGTGCCAGCAGCTTAGAAGGACTAGGGGTGGGCAATGAGCAGTTCTTC
CDR3aa: CASSLEGLGVGNEQFF

v_gene: TRBV19
j_gene: TRBJ2-7
d_gene: -
abundance: -
CDR3nt: TGTGCCAGTAGTATCCCCGGGAACTCCTACGAGCAGTACTTC
CDR3aa: CASSIPGNSYEQYF

v_gene: TRBV7-6
j_gene: TRBJ2-2
d_gene: TRBD2
abundance: -
CDR3nt: TGTGCCAGCAGTCGCGAACCGGGACTAGCGGGAGATACCGGGGAGCTGTTTTTT
CDR3aa: CASSREPGLAGDTGELFF

v_gene: TRBV4-3
j_gene: TRBJ2-7
d_gene: -
abundance: once
CDR3nt: TGCGCCAGCAGCCAAGACACCTTTTACGAGCAGTACTTC
CDR3aa: CASSQDTFYEQYF

v_gene: TRBV7-8
j_gene: TRBJ2-1
d_gene: -
abundance: -
CDR3nt: TGTGCCAGCAGCTCATGGGGGGAGGGGGTCTACAATGAGCAGTTCTTC
CDR3aa: CASSSWGEGVYNEQFF

v_gene: TRBV15
j_gene: TRBJ1-2
d_gene: TRBD1
abundance: -
CDR3nt: TGTGCCACCAGCCCCAGACAGGGAGACTATGGCTACACCTTC
CDR3aa: CATSPRQGDYGYTF

v_gene: TRBV7-9
j_gene: TRBJ2-1
d_gene: TRBD2
abundance: -
CDR3nt: TGTGCCAGCAGCTTTGCGGGAGCGTCAAGGAATGAGCAGTTCTTC
CDR3aa: CASSFAGASRNEQFF

v_gene: TRBV7-9
j_gene: TRBJ2-2
d_gene: -
abundance: -
CDR3nt: TGTGCCAGCAGCTTAGGACAGACGAACACCGGGGAGCTGTTTTTT
CDR3aa: CASSLGQTNTGELFF

v_gene: TRBV4-1
j_gene: TRBJ2-7
d_gene: -
abundance: few
CDR3nt: TGCGCCAGCAGCCAAGATCTTACAGCCTACGAGCAGTACTTC
CDR3aa: CASSQDLTAYEQYF

v_gene: TRBV7-9
j_gene: TRBJ1-2
d_gene: TRBD1
abundance: few
CDR3nt: TGTGCCAGCAGCTCCGGGACAGGGGGCGCGGAGGGCTACACCTTC
CDR3aa: CASSSGTGGAEGYTF

v_gene: TRBV28
j_gene: TRBJ2-5
d_gene: TRBD1
abundance: -
CDR3nt: TGTGCCAGCAGTGTGGGACAGGGGGTAGCAGAGACCCAGTACTTC
CDR3aa: CASSVGQGVAETQYF

v_gene: TRBV7-8
j_gene: TRBJ2-7
d_gene: TRBD2
abundance: -
CDR3nt: TGTGCCAGCAGCCCGGGACTAGCGGGAGTTTACGAGCAGTACTTC
CDR3aa: CASSPGLAGVYEQYF

v_gene: TRBV19
j_gene: TRBJ1-1
d_gene: -
abundance: -
CDR3nt: TGTGCCAGTAGTGCACTGAACACTGAAGCTTTCTTT
CDR3aa: CASSALNTEAFF

v_gene: TRBV7-9
j_gene: TRBJ2-7
d_gene: -
abundance: -
CDR3nt: TGTGCCAGCAGCTTAGCGGGAGGTGGGTCCTACGAGCAGTACTTC
CDR3aa: CASSLAGGGSYEQYF

v_gene: TRBV7-9
j_gene: TRBJ2-3
d_gene: -
abundance: -
CDR3nt: TGTGCCAGCAGCTTAGTCCCTAGCACAGATACGCAGTATTTT
CDR3aa: CASSLVPSTDTQYF

v_gene: TRBV21-1
j_gene: TRBJ2-1
d_gene: -
abundance: -
CDR3nt: TGTGCCAGCATTCCGACAGGGGAAGAGGGTTACAATGAGCAGTTCTTC
CDR3aa: CASIPTGEEGYNEQFF

v_gene: TRBV27
j_gene: TRBJ2-7
d_gene: -
abundance: -
CDR3nt: TGTGCCAGCAGTTTAGTCCTGGGCGTATCCTACGAGCAGTACTTC
CDR3aa: CASSLVLGVSYEQYF

v_gene: TRBV6-1
j_gene: TRBJ2-7
d_gene: TRBD2
abundance: -
CDR3nt: TGTGCCAGCAGTGAAGCGTACGCGGGAGGGCATCTGGCTACCTACGAGCAGTACTTC
CDR3aa: CASSEAYAGGHLATYEQYF

v_gene: TRBV6-1
j_gene: TRBJ2-3
d_gene: TRBD1
abundance: -
CDR3nt: TGTGCCAGCAGACCGGGACAGGGGGTAGATACGCAGTATTTT
CDR3aa: CASRPGQGVDTQYF

v_gene: TRBV4-1
j_gene: TRBJ2-7
d_gene: -
abundance: few
CDR3nt: TGCGCCAGCAGCTCAGCTCGGGGCTACGAGCAGTACTTC
CDR3aa: CASSSARGYEQYF

v_gene: TRBV28
j_gene: TRBJ1-1
d_gene: -
abundance: -
CDR3nt: TGTGCCAGCAAGTTTGGAACAAACACTGAAGCTTTCTTT
CDR3aa: CASKFGTNTEAFF

v_gene: TRBV6-4
j_gene: TRBJ2-1
d_gene: TRBD1
abundance: once
CDR3nt: TGTGCCAGCAGTGAGGGACAGGGGGCCGGTGAGCAGTTCTTC
CDR3aa: CASSEGQGAGEQFF

v_gene: TRBV11-2
j_gene: TRBJ2-5
d_gene: -
abundance: -
CDR3nt: TGTGCCAGCAGCTTTGGGCAGGGGAAACTAGAGTACCAAGAGACCCAGTACTTC
CDR3aa: CASSFGQGKLEYQETQYF

v_gene: TRBV14
j_gene: TRBJ2-2
d_gene: -
abundance: -
CDR3nt: TGTGCCAGCAGCCAAGATCGGGGAGGGGGCTACACCGGGGAGCTGTTTTTT
CDR3aa: CASSQDRGGGYTGELFF

v_gene: TRBV25-1
j_gene: TRBJ2-2
d_gene: TRBD2
abundance: -
CDR3nt: TGTGCCAGCAGTGACTTTGGGGAGGGCGGGGAGCTGTTTTTT
CDR3aa: CASSDFGEGGELFF

v_gene: TRBV30
j_gene: TRBJ2-1
d_gene: TRBD2
abundance: -
CDR3nt: TGTGCCTGGAGTTCAGCGCTAGCGGGAGATTCCTACAATGAGCAGTTCTTC
CDR3aa: CAWSSALAGDSYNEQFF

v_gene: TRBV23-1
j_gene: TRBJ2-7
d_gene: TRBD2
abundance: -
CDR3nt: TGCGCCAGCAGTCAGGGCGGCAATGTCGGGAGGGTGTTACGCGAGCAGTACTTC
CDR3aa: CASSQGGNVGRVLREQYF

v_gene: TRBV11-2
j_gene: TRBJ1-4
d_gene: TRBD1
abundance: once
CDR3nt: TGTGCCAGCAGCTTAGATTGGGACAGGTTCGAAAAACTGTTTTTT
CDR3aa: CASSLDWDRFEKLFF

v_gene: TRBV5-5
j_gene: TRBJ1-2
d_gene: -
abundance: -
CDR3nt: TGTGCCAGCAGCTTGGATCTGGTACCCTATGGCTACACCTTC
CDR3aa: CASSLDLVPYGYTF

v_gene: TRBV9
j_gene: TRBJ2-1
d_gene: TRBD1
abundance: -
CDR3nt: TGTGCCAGCAGCGGGACAGGTTCCAATGAGCAGTTCTTC
CDR3aa: CASSGTGSNEQFF

v_gene: TRBV4-1
j_gene: TRBJ1-2
d_gene: -
abundance: -
CDR3nt: TGCGCCAGCAGCCAAGAGGCAGTTTTTAACTATGGCTACACCTTC
CDR3aa: CASSQEAVFNYGYTF

v_gene: TRBV5-4
j_gene: TRBJ2-7
d_gene: TRBD1
abundance: -
CDR3nt: TGTGCCAGCAGCCTCACAGGGGTCTACGAGCAGTACTTC
CDR3aa: CASSLTGVYEQYF

v_gene: TRBV7-9
j_gene: TRBJ1-3
d_gene: -
abundance: -
CDR3nt: TGTGCCAGCATGGGCAGACCACCAAAGATTCCCGGAAACACCATATATTTT
CDR3aa: CASMGRPPKIPGNTIYF

v_gene: TRBV2
j_gene: TRBJ1-2
d_gene: -
abundance: -
CDR3nt: TGTGCCAGCAGTGAAGCGGATCCCGGGACACCGGGAGTAGATGGCTACACCTTC
CDR3aa: CASSEADPGTPGVDGYTF

v_gene: TRBV18
j_gene: TRBJ2-1
d_gene: TRBD2
abundance: -
CDR3nt: TGTGCCAGCTCACCACCCCTTAATCTACTAGCGGGAGAGAACGGTGAGCAGTTCTTC
CDR3aa: CASSPPLNLLAGENGEQFF

v_gene: TRBV21-1
j_gene: TRBJ1-5
d_gene: -
abundance: -
CDR3nt: TGTGCCAGCAGCAAAGGGACCTTTAGCAATCAGCCCCAGCATTTT
CDR3aa: CASSKGTFSNQPQHF

v_gene: TRBV7-9
j_gene: TRBJ1-1
d_gene: -
abundance: -
CDR3nt: TGTGCCAGCAGCTTAGCCCCCGGGAGGCAGAATGAAGCTTTCTTT
CDR3aa: CASSLAPGRQNEAFF

v_gene: TRBV6-1
j_gene: TRBJ2-7
d_gene: -
abundance: -
CDR3nt: TGTGCCAGCAGTGACTTTGCGGGCGCCTACGAGCAGTACTTC
CDR3aa: CASSDFAGAYEQYF

v_gene: TRBV27
j_gene: TRBJ2-1
d_gene: -
abundance: -
CDR3nt: TGTGCCAGCACCACCCGGAGCTCCTACAATGAGCAGTTCTTC
CDR3aa: CASTTRSSYNEQFF

v_gene: TRBV7-9
j_gene: TRBJ2-7
d_gene: -
abundance: -
CDR3nt: TGTGCCAGCAGCTACCGGGGATCATACGAGCAGTACTTC
CDR3aa: CASSYRGSYEQYF

v_gene: TRBV11-2
j_gene: TRBJ2-1
d_gene: TRBD1
abundance: -
CDR3nt: TGTGCCAGCAGCTATAGGACAGGGGGGATGTTCTTC
CDR3aa: CASSYRTGGMFF

v_gene: TRBV28
j_gene: TRBJ1-1
d_gene: -
abundance: -
CDR3nt: TGTGCCAGCAGTTTAAGGACGGGTGAAGCTTTCTTT
CDR3aa: CASSLRTGEAFF

v_gene: TRBV27
j_gene: TRBJ2-1
d_gene: -
abundance: once
CDR3nt: TGTGCCAGCAGCCGTAGTCTCAATGAGCAGTTCTTC
CDR3aa: CASSRSLNEQFF

v_gene: TRBV28
j_gene: TRBJ1-1
d_gene: TRBD1
abundance: -
CDR3nt: TGTGCCAGCAGTTTGGAGGACAGGGAGGTCACTGAAGCTTTCTTT
CDR3aa: CASSLEDREVTEAFF

v_gene: TRBV29-1
j_gene: TRBJ1-2
d_gene: TRBD1
abundance: -
CDR3nt: TGCAGCGTAGAATACAGGGGGGCGGACTATGGCTACACCTTC
CDR3aa: CSVEYRGADYGYTF

v_gene: TRBV10-2
j_gene: TRBJ2-3
d_gene: TRBD2
abundance: once
CDR3nt: TGCGCCAGCAGTGGCTGGACTAGCGGGACCACAGATACGCAGTATTTT
CDR3aa: CASSGWTSGTTDTQYF

v_gene: TRBV20-1
j_gene: TRBJ1-1
d_gene: -
abundance: -
CDR3nt: TGCAGTGCACAGGGCCACACTGAAGCTTTCTTT
CDR3aa: CSAQGHTEAFF

v_gene: TRBV4-1
j_gene: TRBJ2-2
d_gene: -
abundance: -
CDR3nt: TGCGCCAGCAGCCATCGGCAGTCGAACACCGGGGAGCTGTTTTTT
CDR3aa: CASSHRQSNTGELFF

v_gene: TRBV27
j_gene: TRBJ1-5
d_gene: TRBD1
abundance: once
CDR3nt: TGTGCCAGCAGTCCACTCCAGGGGGGGCCCAATCAGCCCCAGCATTTT
CDR3aa: CASSPLQGGPNQPQHF